Described below is a single T cell receptor (beta chain) sequence and its context. This CDR3 is 24 amino acids long. Measured with immunoSEQ multiplex PCR; TCRdb has only the in-frame clones, and not every one. This sample yields about 2 million clones, of which 85% to 95% are seen a single time; 0.13% belongs to the top ten. The record originates from a study of shared clonotypes between healthy human individuals. Negatively enriched CD4+ T cells were divided by CD45RA into naive and memory. The specimen was naive CD4+ T cells sorted from blood. Subset indicated: CD45RA+ positively selected. This receptor was obtained from a man between 18 and 29 years old in good health. The rearrangement joins TRBV1 to TRBJ2-1; whether TRBD2, the table's D call, matches the DNA was not checked. TRBV1 is a documented pseudogene. In DNA, the CDR3 is TGCACCAGCAGCCATGCCAGGGGCGGACTAGCGGGGGGACTCGACGAGGGCTCCTACAATGAGCAGTTCTTC. It codes for CTSSHARGGLAGGLDEGSYNEQFF.